Presented here are 22 T cell receptor beta chains from one specimen sequenced in a study of technical replicates of blood from a few donors (dated by TCRdb to the late 2010s). Library method: the immunoSEQ multiplex PCR assay. Entries here come from immuneACCESS through TCRdb and include only in-frame sequences with V and J called. Some clones fail to appear in such tables; in the studies checked, an unresolved V gene covers under half of the shortfall, and the cause of the remainder is unknown. Counted in this sample were 80,000 or so clones; approximately 75% of them appeared once. The leading ten clones occupy approximately 3.5% of the sample. The sample consisted of PBMCs. The source is a human donor in good health. Some clones in this sample may be carry-over from other donors' samples.

This clone was counted once. V and J are TRBV7-9 and TRBJ2-1, with 9 bases lining up with TRBD2. Germline V gives CDR1 SEHNR, CDR2 FQNEAQ (reference sequence). This CDR3 comprises 16 residues. Trimming removed 2 bases from V and 6 bases from J; junction bases left unmatched: 8. CDR3 nucleotides: TGTGCCAGCAGCTTACCGGCAGCGGGAGGTGGCAATGAGCAGTTCTTC. Translated: CASSLPAAGGGNEQFF. The full variable domain, rest sourced from reference TRBV7-9 and TRBJ2-1, is DTGVSQNPRHKITKRGQNVTFRCDPISEHNRLYWYRQTLGQGPEFLTYFQNEAQLEKSRLLSDRFSAERPKGSFSTLEIQRTEQGDSAMYLCASSLPAAGGGNEQFFGPGTRLTVL.

In its sample, this clone was seen once. The chain couples TRBV5-4 to TRBJ2-7, with D perhaps matching TRBD1 (5 bases). The CDR3 covers 16 residues. Trimming removed 4 bases from V and 0 bases from J, with 17 bases in between. The germline V gene encodes CDR1 SGHNT and CDR2 YYREEE (reference sequence). CDR3 amino acids: CASSLIRADSSYEQYF. In DNA, the CDR3 is TGTGCCAGCAGCCTTATCAGGGCAGATAGCTCCTACGAGCAGTACTTC.

The chain links TRBV9 to TRBJ1-6; D call uncertain. The CDR3 totals 14 residues. The V gene's germline CDR1 is SGDLS and CDR2 YYNGEE. Between the trimmed V and J ends, which lost 1 base and 11 bases, there was a span of 13 bases. The CDR3 loop reads CASSVSQTLTPLHF. The CDR3 nucleotides are TGTGCCAGCAGCGTATCTCAAACTCTTACACCCCTCCACTTT.

J is TRBJ2-2 and V is TRBV10-3, with TRBD2 as a possible D gene (6 bases). The CDR3 covers 15 residues. V was trimmed by 5 bases and J by 6 bases, leaving 16 bases between them. Germline CDR1 reads ENHRY; CDR2 reads SYGVKD. The CDR3 loop is CAISPDRLVPGELFF. The CDR3 coding sequence is TGTGCCATCAGTCCGGATCGACTAGTCCCCGGGGAGCTGTTTTTT.

The CDR3 protein is CASSPRIAGRTDTQYF. CDR3 nucleotide sequence: TGCGCCAGCAGCCCGAGGATAGCGGGGCGCACAGATACGCAGTATTTT. The chain joins TRBV4-3 to TRBJ2-3; TRBD2 agrees at 8 bases. The CDR3 covers 16 residues. Trimming at V came to 4 bases and at J to 1 base, leaving 7 bases not matched to a gene. Germline CDR1 reads LGHNA; CDR2 reads YSLEER.

The table lists this clone with a count of one. The V gene is TRBV29-1, the J gene TRBJ2-3; possible D gene TRBD2, 6 bases. The germline V and J ends were trimmed by 7 bases and 5 bases, with 19 bases remaining between them. The CDR3 covers 14 residues. Germline CDR1 reads SQVTM; CDR2 reads ANQGSEA. This CDR3 reads CSGGARGTVDTQYF. CDR3 DNA sequence: TGCAGCGGGGGTGCCAGAGGGACTGTAGATACGCAGTATTTT.

V gene TRBV5-8 combines with J gene TRBJ1-2; TRBD1 is a possible D gene (5 bases). Trimming removed 4 bases at V and 0 bases at J, with 16 bases between. Germline-derived CDR1 and CDR2 are SGHTS and YDEGEE. The CDR3 has 16 amino acids. CDR3 region: CASSGFSDKANYGYTF. CDR3 sequence (DNA): TGTGCCAGCAGCGGATTTTCGGACAAGGCTAACTATGGCTACACCTTC.

The CDR3 protein is CASSYGTGGIQPQHF. The CDR3 nucleotides read TGTGCCAGCAGTTATGGGACAGGGGGCATTCAGCCCCAGCATTTT. The gene calls are TRBV6-9 and TRBJ1-5, with 12 bases aligning to TRBD1. The CDR3 sequence is 15 residues long. The junction had 2 bases not matched to a gene; V was cut back by 2 bases and J by 6 bases. Germline V gene sequence: CDR1 MNHGY, CDR2 SVAAGI.

This clone turned up a few times. At one of its ends the junction is not consistent with the germline gene, which may arise from a read error. The rearrangement links TRBV29-1 to TRBJ2-1; weak D call: TRBD1 (6 bases). Germline loops: CDR1 SQVTM, CDR2 ANQGSEA. The CDR3 totals 12 residues. CDR3 protein: CSVDRGYNGQFF. CDR3 sequence (DNA): TGCAGCGTTGATAGGGGGTACAATGGGCAGTTCTTC.

V gene TRBV5-1 combines with J gene TRBJ1-2; 7 bases match TRBD1. CDR1 and CDR2 (germline): SGHRS, YFSETQ. The CDR3 totals 13 residues. After removal of 5 bases from V and 6 bases from J, the junction contained 7 bases not matched to a gene. The CDR3: CASRDQGVDGYTF. Written as DNA, the CDR3 is TGCGCCAGCAGGGATCAGGGGGTGGATGGCTACACCTTC. Complete variable domain (other parts from reference TRBV5-1 and TRBJ1-2): KAGVTQTPRYLIKTRGQQVTLSCSPISGHRSVSWYQQTPGQGLQFLFEYFSETQRNKGNFPGRFSGRQFSNSRSEMNVSTLELGDSALYLCASRDQGVDGYTFGSGTRLTVV.

The chain joins TRBV10-3 to TRBJ2-7; 9 bases match TRBD1. The V segment lost 2 bases and the J segment 4 bases; nucleotides outside the gene matches: 3. This CDR3 comprises 14 residues. The V gene's germline CDR1 is ENHRY and CDR2 SYGVKD. In DNA, the CDR3 is TGTGCCATCAGTGAGACAGGGGGCGGTTACGAGCAGTACTTC. As protein: CAISETGGGYEQYF.

This clone was picked up one time. V gene TRBV5-1 combines with J gene TRBJ2-2, with 8 bases matching TRBD2. Germline V gene lookup returns CDR1 SGHRS and CDR2 YFSETQ. The CDR3 covers 15 residues. Trimming cost V 5 bases and J 4 bases; bases outside gene matches: 7. The CDR3 DNA reads as TGCGCCAGCAGAACCTTCGCGGGGGGCACCGGGGAGCTGTTTTTT. Its translation is CASRTFAGGTGELFF.

The rearrangement uses TRBV10-3 and TRBJ1-5; unclear D gene. The CDR3 totals 12 residues. V lost 4 bases, J lost 4 bases, and 5 bases lay in between. Germline-derived CDR1 and CDR2 are ENHRY and SYGVKD. The CDR3 loop is CAISGENQPQHF. As DNA, the CDR3 is TGTGCCATCAGTGGGGAGAATCAGCCCCAGCATTTT.

The chain has TRBV25-1 and TRBJ2-3, with a possible D match to TRBD2 (5 bases). The CDR3 is made up of 15 amino acids. Germline values: CDR1 MGHDK, CDR2 SYGVNS. V lost 4 bases and J lost 5, with 16 bases in between. The CDR3 DNA is TGTGCCAGCAGTGCACTAGGGCTAGGTGGAGATACGCAGTATTTT. Translated, it gives CASSALGLGGDTQYF.

V and J are TRBV2 and TRBJ1-1, with D perhaps TRBD1 (6 bases). Germline CDR1 and CDR2: SNHLY and FYNNEI. Trimming removed 6 bases from V and 7 bases from J, with 18 bases in between. There are 14 residues in the CDR3. The CDR3 DNA reads as TGTGCCAGCAGCCTAATTACAGGGAGGGATGAAGCTTTCTTT. Encoded protein: CASSLITGRDEAFF.

The CDR3 sequence is CASSPPVTSPGYNEQFF. The CDR3 DNA is TGTGCCAGCAGTCCGCCCGTTACTAGCCCGGGGTACAATGAGCAGTTCTTC. The V gene is TRBV5-6, the J gene TRBJ2-1; a possible D gene is TRBD2 (6 bases). The CDR3 runs 17 residues. Looked up from germline, CDR1 is SGHDT and CDR2 is YYEEEE. Deletions cut 5 bases from V and 4 bases from J, with 22 bases between.

The chain is built from TRBV7-2 and TRBJ2-2; no definite D call. Trimming shortened V by 6 bases and J by 5 bases, and 10 bases separated the two germline ends. This CDR3 contains 13 residues. CDR1 and CDR2 from the germline V gene are SGHTA and FQGNSA. The CDR3 sequence: CASRPTGTGELFF. CDR3 DNA: TGTGCCAGCAGACCGACTGGGACCGGGGAGCTGTTTTTT.

The chain recombines TRBV18 with TRBJ2-7; TRBD1 matches at 11 bases. This CDR3 region has 16 residues. Losses at the gene ends were 5 bases for V and 5 bases for J; bases not matched to a gene: 11. CDR1 is KGHSH, CDR2 LQKENI, per germline. Here the CDR3 reads CASSSYEGDRGDEQYF. The CDR3 DNA reads as TGTGCCAGCTCAAGTTACGAGGGGGACAGGGGGGACGAGCAGTACTTC.

This clone was recorded once. J is TRBJ2-5 and V is TRBV18; possibly TRBD2 for D (5 bases). Germline V gives CDR1 KGHSH, CDR2 LQKENI. The CDR3 is 15 amino acids. Trimming shortened V by 3 bases and J by 1 base, and 12 bases separated the two germline ends. CDR3 nucleotides: TGTGCCAGCTCACCTGTTGGCGGGCCCCAAGAGACCCAGTACTTC. The encoded protein is CASSPVGGPQETQYF.

The chain couples TRBV2 to TRBJ1-2; D is undetermined. Germline V CDR1 and CDR2: SNHLY, FYNNEI. Trimming left V 1 base short and J 4 bases short, with 13 bases between. The CDR3 loop spans 15 amino acids. The CDR3: CASSEEEGWSYGYTF. The DNA of the CDR3 is TGTGCCAGCAGTGAAGAAGAGGGCTGGAGCTATGGCTACACCTTC.

The V call is TRBV19, the J call TRBJ2-1; 10 nucleotides line up with TRBD2. The CDR3 is 15 residues long. With V trimmed by 6 bases and J by 4 bases, 6 bases remained unmatched. Germline CDR1 reads LNHDA; CDR2 reads SQIVND (reference sequence). CDR3 region: CASSTGTSEYNEQFF. The CDR3, as DNA: TGTGCCAGTAGCACCGGGACTAGCGAGTACAATGAGCAGTTCTTC.

The CDR3 region has the DNA TGTGCCATCGAGACAATTCACGAGCAGTACTTC. Translated: CAIETIHEQYF. This rearrangement joins TRBV10-3 to TRBJ2-7; D remains unclear. This CDR3 contains 11 residues. The ends were cut back, 8 bases at V and 5 bases at J, with 10 bases in the middle. The germline gives CDR1 ENHRY, CDR2 SYGVKD.